Sequencing of this TCR beta chain was carried out in a study of regulatory T cells in long-lasting Graves disease. The time point is: newly diagnosed GD, antithyroid drugs for less than 3 months. PBMCs provided the RNA from which the TCR library was made. Peripheral blood, Nine milliliters per patient, was collected in EDTA tubes. Germline CDR1 and CDR2: SQVTM and ANQGSEA. CDR3 length equals 16 residues. Trimming pared 0 bases from V and 7 bases from J, leaving 21 bases between. Arm-PCR of CDR3 regions and iRepertoire HTBI primers were used to build TCR beta libraries. TCRdb called the multiplex PCR reads again in MiXCR, with one record for every CDR3 protein. This table has 400,000 to 450,000 distinct CDR3 sequences, less than 20% appearing once. This clonotype was picked up a small number of times. The antigen is undetermined. Study-wide findings and caveats: The researchers studied only peripheral blood, not thyroid tissue. Patients with persistent disease shared 2,741 public clonotypes, outpacing the approximately 920 shared by new patients. Persistent disease was characterized by preferential usage of TRBV28, TRBJ1-2 and TRBJ2-5.

These same data were also listed under a study on T cells in Graves' hyperthyroidism and ophthalmopathy.

The chain has TRBV29-1 and TRBJ2-5; no reliable D call. Sequencing was performed on peripheral blood mononuclear cells (PBMCs), taken at new diagnosis, from a patient treated with antithyroid drugs. The receptor was derived from a woman in her twenties or thirties with Graves disease. CDR3 in amino acids: CSVEDSTGPPDRTQYF. Written as DNA, the CDR3 is TGCAGCGTTGAAGATTCAACCGGGCCGCCGGATAGGACCCAGTACTTC.